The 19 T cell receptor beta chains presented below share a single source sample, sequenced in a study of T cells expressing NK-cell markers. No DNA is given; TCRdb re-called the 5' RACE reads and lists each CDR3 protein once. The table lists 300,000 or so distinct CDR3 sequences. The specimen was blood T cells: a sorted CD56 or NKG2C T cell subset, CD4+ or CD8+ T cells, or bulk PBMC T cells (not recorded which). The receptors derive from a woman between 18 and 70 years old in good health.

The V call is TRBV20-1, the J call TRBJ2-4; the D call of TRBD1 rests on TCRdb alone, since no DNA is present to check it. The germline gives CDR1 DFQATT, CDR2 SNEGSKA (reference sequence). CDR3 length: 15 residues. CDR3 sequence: CSASFPSRGQNIQYF.

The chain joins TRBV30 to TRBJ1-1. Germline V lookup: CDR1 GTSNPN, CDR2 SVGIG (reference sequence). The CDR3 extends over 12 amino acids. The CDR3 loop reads CAWILGVGEAFF.

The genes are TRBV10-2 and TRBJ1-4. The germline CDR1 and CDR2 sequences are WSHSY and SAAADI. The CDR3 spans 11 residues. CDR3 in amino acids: CASSVREKLFF.

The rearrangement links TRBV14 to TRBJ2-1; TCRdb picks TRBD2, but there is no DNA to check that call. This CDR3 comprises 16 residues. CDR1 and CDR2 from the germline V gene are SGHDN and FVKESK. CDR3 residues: CASSHFSGSSYNEQFF.

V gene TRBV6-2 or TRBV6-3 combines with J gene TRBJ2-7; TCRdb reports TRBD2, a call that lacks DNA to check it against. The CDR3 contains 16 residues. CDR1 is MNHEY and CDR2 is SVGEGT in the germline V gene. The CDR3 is CASSPRAGAPRDEQYF.

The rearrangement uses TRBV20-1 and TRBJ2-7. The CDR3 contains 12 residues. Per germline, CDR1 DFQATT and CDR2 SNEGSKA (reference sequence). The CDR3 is CSARGGTYEQYF.

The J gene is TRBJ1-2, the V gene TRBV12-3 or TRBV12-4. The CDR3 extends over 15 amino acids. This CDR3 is CASSSSGLPSSGYTF.

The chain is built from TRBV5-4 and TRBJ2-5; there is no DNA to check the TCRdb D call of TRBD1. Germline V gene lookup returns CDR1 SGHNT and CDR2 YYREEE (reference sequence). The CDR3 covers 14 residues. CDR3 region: CASSFGGAGETQYF.

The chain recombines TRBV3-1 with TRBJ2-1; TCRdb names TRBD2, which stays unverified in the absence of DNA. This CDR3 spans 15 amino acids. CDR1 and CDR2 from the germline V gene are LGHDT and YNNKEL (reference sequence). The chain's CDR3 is CASSRRTSGDNEQFF.

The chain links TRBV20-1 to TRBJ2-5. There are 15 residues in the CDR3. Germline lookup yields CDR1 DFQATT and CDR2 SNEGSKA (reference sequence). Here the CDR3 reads CSARGKSEQQETQYF.

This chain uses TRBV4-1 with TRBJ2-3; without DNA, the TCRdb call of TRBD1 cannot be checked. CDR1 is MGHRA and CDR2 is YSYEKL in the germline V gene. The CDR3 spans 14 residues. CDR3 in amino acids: CASSPSWGSDTQYF.

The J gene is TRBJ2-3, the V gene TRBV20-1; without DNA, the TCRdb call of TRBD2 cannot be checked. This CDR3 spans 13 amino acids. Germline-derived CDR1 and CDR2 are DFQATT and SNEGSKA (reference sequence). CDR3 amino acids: CSATSGSTDTQYF.

The CDR3 loop reads CASRPVVGTADF. This chain joins TRBV12-3 or TRBV12-4 and TRBJ2-5; the D gene TCRdb calls, TRBD2, cannot be checked with no DNA. The CDR3 contains 12 residues.

CDR3 in amino acids: CASSPGQGAVQPQHF. J is TRBJ1-5 and V is TRBV5-8; the TRBD1 assignment by TCRdb is unverifiable without DNA. This CDR3 region has 15 residues. Looked up from germline, CDR1 is SGHTS and CDR2 is YDEGEE.

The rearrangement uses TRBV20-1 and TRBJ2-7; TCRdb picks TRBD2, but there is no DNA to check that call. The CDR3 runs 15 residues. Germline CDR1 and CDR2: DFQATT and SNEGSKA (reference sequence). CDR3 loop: CSARDSASGAYEQYF.

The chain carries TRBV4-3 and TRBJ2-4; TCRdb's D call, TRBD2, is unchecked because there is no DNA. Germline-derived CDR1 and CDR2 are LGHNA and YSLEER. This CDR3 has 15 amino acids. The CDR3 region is CASSHGLAGKNIQYF.

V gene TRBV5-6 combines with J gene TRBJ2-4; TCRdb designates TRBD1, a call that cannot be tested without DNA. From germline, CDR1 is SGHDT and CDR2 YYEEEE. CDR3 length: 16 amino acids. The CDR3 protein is CASSGTGLLAKNIQYF.

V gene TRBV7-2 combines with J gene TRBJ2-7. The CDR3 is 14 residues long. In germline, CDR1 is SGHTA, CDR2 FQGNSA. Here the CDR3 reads CASSLGRGSYEQYF.

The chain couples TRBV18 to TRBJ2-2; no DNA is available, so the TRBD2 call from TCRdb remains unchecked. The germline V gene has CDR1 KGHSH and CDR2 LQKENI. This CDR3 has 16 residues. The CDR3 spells CASSPFLAPNTGELFF.